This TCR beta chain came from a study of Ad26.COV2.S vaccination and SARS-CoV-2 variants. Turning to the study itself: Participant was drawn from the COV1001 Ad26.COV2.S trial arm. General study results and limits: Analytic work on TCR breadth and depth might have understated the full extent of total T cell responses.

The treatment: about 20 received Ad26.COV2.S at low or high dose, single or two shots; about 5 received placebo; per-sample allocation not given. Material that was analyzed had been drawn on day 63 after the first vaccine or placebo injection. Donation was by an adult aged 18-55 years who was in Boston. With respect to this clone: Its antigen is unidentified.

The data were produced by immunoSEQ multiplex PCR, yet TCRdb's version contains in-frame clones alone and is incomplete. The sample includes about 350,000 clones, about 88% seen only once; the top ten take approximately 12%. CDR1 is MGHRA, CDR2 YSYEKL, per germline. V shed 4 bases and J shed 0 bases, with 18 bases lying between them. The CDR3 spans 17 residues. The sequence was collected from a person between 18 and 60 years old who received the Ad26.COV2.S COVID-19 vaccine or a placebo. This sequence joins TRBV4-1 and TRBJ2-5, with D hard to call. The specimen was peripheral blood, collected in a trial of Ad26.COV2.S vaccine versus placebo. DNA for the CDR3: TGCGCCAGCAGCCGAACGTGGCAGCCTCCGTACCAAGAGACCCAGTACTTC. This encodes CASSRTWQPPYQETQYF.